This TCR beta chain was identified in a study of control samples from healthy donors and cancer patients. The CDR3 consists of 21 residues. The V gene's germline CDR1 is LGHNA and CDR2 YSLEER. The ends lost 1 base at V and 2 bases at J; junction bases unmatched: 15. Clones were sequenced by immunoSEQ multiplex PCR, and TCRdb holds only the in-frame ones, with some missing. The sample comprises about 57,000 clones, approximately 89% of which are singletons, and roughly 0.91% rests with the top ten. Specimen: PBMCs. The chain employs TRBV4-3 and TRBJ2-2; 11 nucleotides line up with TRBD2. The receptor was isolated from a man between 25 and 39 years old with colorectal cancer. CDR3 protein: CASSQVLVAGGIKTNTGELFF. The CDR3 nucleotides are TGCGCCAGCAGCCAAGTGTTGGTAGCGGGGGGGATAAAGACTAACACCGGGGAGCTGTTTTTT.